The 18 T cell receptor beta chains in this list originate from one sample, sequenced in a study of cytomegalovirus exposure and HLA in healthy donors. The PCR employed 60 Vbeta primers together with 13 Jbeta primers. Generated by immunoSEQ multiplex PCR, the TCRdb table keeps only in-frame clones and is missing some. Among 90,000 to 120,000 clones listed, around 76% were seen once. Input material: PBMCs. These receptors originate from a man aged 30 to 45 in good health and CMV-seropositive.

The rearrangement joins TRBV5-4 to TRBJ2-1; 8 positions match TRBD2. Germline V lookup: CDR1 SGHNT, CDR2 YYREEE (reference sequence). CDR3 size: 17 residues. V lost 4 bases to trimming and J lost 5 bases; unmatched junction nucleotides: 14. CDR3 sequence (DNA): TGTGCCAGCAGCCCCCAAACGGGAGGGCCACAGAACAATGAGCAGTTCTTC. Translation gives CASSPQTGGPQNNEQFF.

The chain has TRBV7-8 and TRBJ1-2; TRBD1 matches 9 bases. V shed 5 bases and J 7 bases; nucleotides not matched to a gene: 11. There are 15 residues in the CDR3. The germline CDR1 and CDR2 sequences are SGHVS and FQNEAQ. The CDR3: CASSTLTGGVGGYTF. The CDR3 DNA reads TGTGCCAGCAGCACTCTGACAGGGGGTGTGGGTGGCTACACCTTC.

The J gene is TRBJ1-1, the V gene TRBV2, with D possibly TRBD1 on 5 matching bases. The V end lost 3 bases, the J end lost 3 bases, and 8 bases lay between the germline ends. CDR3 length equals 13 residues. Germline V gene lookup returns CDR1 SNHLY and CDR2 FYNNEI. The CDR3: CASSDREDTEAFF. DNA of the CDR3: TGTGCCAGCAGTGACAGGGAGGACACTGAAGCTTTCTTT. The full variable domain, completed using reference TRBV2 and TRBJ1-1, is EPEVTQTPSHQVTQMGQEVILRCVPISNHLYFYWYRQILGQKVEFLVSFYNNEISEKSEIFDDQFSVERPDGSNFTLKIRSTKLEDSAMYFCASSDREDTEAFFGQGTRLTVV.

This clone was seen a single time. This chain uses TRBV5-1 with TRBJ2-1; D remains unclear. This CDR3 region has 15 residues. The germline V gene encodes CDR1 SGHRS and CDR2 YFSETQ. The germline V and J ends were trimmed by 0 bases and 10 bases, with 17 bases remaining between them. The CDR3 nucleotides read TGCGCCAGCAGCTTGGTGGGCCGATCGTCTTACGAGCAGTTCTTC. This encodes CASSLVGRSSYEQFF.

The J gene is TRBJ2-7, the V gene TRBV9; TRBD2 aligns across 8 bases. This CDR3 is 15 amino acids long. V shed 3 bases and J 2 bases; nucleotides not matched to a gene: 7. Germline V gives CDR1 SGDLS, CDR2 YYNGEE. CDR3 in amino acids: CASSESGGIPYEQYF. Here the CDR3 DNA reads TGTGCCAGCAGCGAATCGGGAGGGATCCCCTACGAGCAGTACTTC.

Here the CDR3 reads CASSDQPGSNTEAFF. The CDR3 coding sequence is TGTGCCAGCAGTGATCAACCCGGGTCGAACACTGAAGCTTTCTTT. This chain links TRBV6-4 with TRBJ1-1; D is unclear. Trimming left V 3 bases short and J 1 base short, with 12 bases between. CDR3 length: 15 residues. The V gene's germline CDR1 is MRHNA and CDR2 SNTAGT.

The genes are TRBV14 and TRBJ1-2; 7 bases map to TRBD1. The CDR3 runs 15 residues. Looked up from germline, CDR1 is SGHDN and CDR2 is FVKESK. The trim removed 4 bases at V and 2 bases at J, leaving 7 bases unmatched. The CDR3 protein is CASSPLQGKNYGYTF. In nucleotides, the CDR3 is TGTGCCAGCAGCCCTTTACAGGGGAAGAACTATGGCTACACCTTC.

This rearrangement joins TRBV18 to TRBJ1-2; TRBD1 is a possible D gene (6 bases). The CDR3 contains 15 residues. V was pared by 3 bases and J by 3 bases, with 14 bases between. From germline, CDR1 is KGHSH and CDR2 LQKENI. The CDR3: CASSPAGGHDYGYTF. CDR3 sequence (DNA): TGTGCCAGCTCACCGGCGGGGGGGCATGACTATGGCTACACCTTC.

This chain joins TRBV6-5 and TRBJ1-3, with a possible D match to TRBD1 (6 bases). The ends were cut back, 5 bases at V and 1 base at J, with 9 bases in the middle. Germline lookup yields CDR1 MNHEY and CDR2 SVGAGI. This CDR3 has 14 residues. In DNA, the CDR3 is TGTGCCAGCAGTCGACAGGTTTCTGGAAACACCATATATTTT. As protein: CASSRQVSGNTIYF.

The DNA of the CDR3 is TGTGCCAGCAGAAGCGGGACGGTCAATGAAAAACTGTTTTTT. This codes for CASRSGTVNEKLFF. The V and J genes are TRBV11-3 and TRBJ1-4, with D maybe TRBD1 (5 bases). Trimming stripped 6 bases from V and 5 bases from J, with 13 bases between. CDR1 and CDR2 (germline): SGHNT, YENEEA. The CDR3 contains 14 residues.

This chain uses TRBV2 with TRBJ1-2; D ambiguous. With 7 bases removed from V and 4 bases from J, the gap between germline ends came to 13 bases. This CDR3 region has 13 residues. Germline V gene sequence: CDR1 SNHLY, CDR2 FYNNEI. CDR3 protein: CASTSREGYGYTF. CDR3 sequence (DNA): TGTGCCAGCACCTCCCGAGAGGGCTATGGCTACACCTTC.

This clone was observed a single time. The CDR3, as DNA: TGTGCCAGCAGTTCCATGGCGCAGGGAAACAATGAGCAGTTCTTC. This codes for CASSSMAQGNNEQFF. V usage is TRBV11-2 and J usage is TRBJ2-1; TRBD1 might be the D (5 bases). The V end was cut by 6 bases, the J end by 5 bases, with 17 bases between. This CDR3 contains 15 residues. Germline CDR1 reads SGHAT; CDR2 reads FQNNGV.

This chain connects TRBV12-5 to TRBJ1-3; D is unclear. Germline CDR1 LGHNT, CDR2 FRNRAP. V lost 4 bases to trimming and J lost 2 bases, with 21 bases between them. The CDR3 totals 18 residues. The CDR3 is CASGWVGNLTGAGNTIYF. CDR3 nucleotides: TGTGCTAGTGGTTGGGTCGGGAACCTCACGGGCGCTGGAAACACCATATATTTT. The complete variable domain, with remaining parts taken from reference TRBV12-5 and TRBJ1-3, reads DARVTQTPRHKVTEMGQEVTMRCQPILGHNTVFWYRQTMMQGLELLAYFRNRAPLDDSGMPKDRFSAEMPDATLATLKIQPSEPRDSAVYFCASGWVGNLTGAGNTIYFGEGSWLTVV.

This CDR3 reads CASSSWTASNQPQHF. As DNA, the CDR3 is TGTGCCAGCAGCTCCTGGACAGCTAGCAATCAGCCCCAGCATTTT. The rearrangement joins TRBV5-5 to TRBJ1-5; tentative D call: TRBD1 (6 bases). V was cut by 3 bases and J by 0 bases, with 10 bases left in between. The CDR3 is 15 residues long. Germline values: CDR1 SGHKS, CDR2 YYEKEE (reference sequence).

The genes are TRBV19 and TRBJ2-1; 12 nucleotides agree with TRBD1. Per germline, CDR1 LNHDA and CDR2 SQIVND (reference sequence). Trimming took 5 bases from V and 0 from J; bases not matched to a gene: 8. The length of the CDR3 is 18 residues. The DNA for the CDR3 is TGTGCCAGTAGTCCCGGGACAGGGGGCTTGAGCTCCTACAATGAGCAGTTCTTC. Translation: CASSPGTGGLSSYNEQFF.

The genes are TRBV6-1 and TRBJ1-5; D may be TRBD1 (5 bases). Germline values: CDR1 MNHNS, CDR2 SASEGT. V lost 9 bases and J lost 2, with 14 bases in between. CDR3 length equals 14 residues. In DNA, the CDR3 is TGTGCCAGTAAGGACACCGTGGGCAATCAGCCCCAGCATTTT. This gives the protein CASKDTVGNQPQHF.

By frequency in the sample, this clone is medium-sized (0.01 to 0.1%). The V call is TRBV25-1, the J call TRBJ1-2; 7 nucleotides match TRBD1. J gave up 8 bases and V 8 bases, and 5 bases lay outside the gene matches. The CDR3 contains 11 residues. Germline V gene lookup returns CDR1 MGHDK and CDR2 SYGVNS. CDR3 bases: TGTGCCAGCCCCCCCAGGGGGGGCTACACCTTC. It encodes CASPPRGGYTF.

The chain has TRBV18 and TRBJ1-6, with a possible D match to TRBD1 (6 bases). The CDR3 runs to 15 residues. V was pared by 6 bases and J by 6 bases, with 15 bases between. Looked up from germline, CDR1 is KGHSH and CDR2 is LQKENI. The CDR3 is CASSRWTETNSPLHF. In DNA form, the CDR3 reads TGTGCCAGCTCGCGCTGGACAGAAACTAATTCACCCCTCCACTTT.